Below are 30 T cell receptor beta chains sequenced from a single sample in a study of blood T cell repertoires in COVID-19. Assay used: immunoSEQ multiplex PCR; TCRdb lists only in-frame clones, some missing. Of around 120,000 clones listed, less than 90% are singletons. Source material: peripheral blood. The receptors stem from a man aged 70 or older with acute or convalescent COVID-19.

Worth noting for this clone: The same CDR3 is also encoded by other DNA sequences in this sample. The rearrangement uses TRBV5-1 and TRBJ2-5; D is perhaps TRBD2 (5 bases). The V gene's germline CDR1 is SGHRS and CDR2 YFSETQ. The CDR3 spans 13 residues. Trimming pared 0 bases from V and 6 bases from J, leaving 9 bases between. CDR3 coding DNA: TGCGCCAGCAGCTTGGAAACCGGGAAGACCCAGTACTTC. Translated, it gives CASSLETGKTQYF. Full variable domain (rest looked up from reference TRBV5-1 and TRBJ2-5): KAGVTQTPRYLIKTRGQQVTLSCSPISGHRSVSWYQQTPGQGLQFLFEYFSETQRNKGNFPGRFSGRQFSNSRSEMNVSTLELGDSALYLCASSLETGKTQYFGPGTRLLVL.

This chain joins TRBV6-1 and TRBJ1-2; D might be TRBD1 (5 bases). V shed 1 base and J shed 4 bases, with 13 bases lying between them. Germline CDR1 is MNHNS and CDR2 is SASEGT. The CDR3 contains 15 residues. The chain's CDR3 is CASSEDPRASYGYTF. The CDR3 coding sequence is TGTGCCAGCAGTGAAGATCCCAGGGCTTCCTATGGCTACACCTTC.

This chain links TRBV6-5 with TRBJ2-7, with D tentatively TRBD1 (6 bases). This CDR3 has 14 residues. Germline V CDR1 and CDR2: MNHEY, SVGAGI. Deletions cut 6 bases from V and 4 bases from J, with 16 bases between. Here the CDR3 reads CASRPGHGSYEQYF. DNA for the CDR3: TGTGCCAGCAGGCCGGGACACGGATCTTACGAGCAGTACTTC.

The chain links TRBV19 to TRBJ1-2, with D unclear. The CDR3 runs 12 residues. V was clipped by 5 bases and J by 0 bases, with 4 bases between them. Looked up from germline, CDR1 is LNHDA and CDR2 is SQIVND (reference sequence). DNA of the CDR3: TGTGCCAGTAGTCAGGCTAACTATGGCTACACCTTC. The encoded protein is CASSQANYGYTF. The variable domain in full, completed from reference TRBV19 and TRBJ1-2, reads DGGITQSPKYLFRKEGQNVTLSCEQNLNHDAMYWYRQDPGQGLRLIYYSQIVNDFQKGDIAEGYSVSREKKESFPLTVTSAQKNPTAFYLCASSQANYGYTFGSGTRLTVV.

The chain employs TRBV6-6 and TRBJ2-7; TRBD1 might be the D (6 bases). The CDR3 consists of 15 residues. The V end was cut by 4 bases, the J end by 6 bases, with 19 bases between. Germline-derived CDR1 and CDR2 are MNHNY and SVGAGI (reference sequence). This CDR3 reads CASSSDRTSLREQYF. The CDR3 region has the DNA TGTGCCAGCAGTTCTGACAGGACTTCCCTTCGCGAGCAGTACTTC.

The chain carries TRBV19 and TRBJ1-6; D unclear. The CDR3 covers 14 residues. Looked up from germline, CDR1 is LNHDA and CDR2 is SQIVND (reference sequence). V dropped 2 bases and J dropped 9 bases, with 11 bases sitting between them. CDR3 in amino acids: CASSITHAGSPLHF. The CDR3 DNA reads as TGTGCCAGTAGTATAACCCATGCGGGTTCACCCCTCCACTTT.

The genes are TRBV11-2 and TRBJ1-1; maybe TRBD1 (6 bases). Per germline, CDR1 SGHAT and CDR2 FQNNGV. CDR3 size: 14 residues. V gave up 2 bases and J gave up 8 bases, with 15 bases separating them. The CDR3 is CASSLQGPPAEAFF. The CDR3 region has the DNA TGTGCCAGCAGCTTACAGGGGCCCCCAGCGGAAGCTTTCTTT. The whole variable domain, filled in from reference TRBV11-2 and TRBJ1-1, reads EAGVAQSPRYKIIEKRQSVAFWCNPISGHATLYWYQQILGQGPKLLIQFQNNGVVDDSQLPKDRFSAERLKGVDSTLKIQPAKLEDSAVYLCASSLQGPPAEAFFGQGTRLTVV.

This clone was counted a single time. This sequence joins TRBV28 and TRBJ1-5; 8 bases agree with TRBD1. The CDR3 loop spans 19 amino acids. Trimming removed 0 bases from V and 1 base from J; junction bases left unmatched: 11. Germline CDR1 is MDHEN and CDR2 is SYDVKM. As DNA, the CDR3 is TGTGCCAGCAGTTTATGGGCAGGGGGCTATCCCCACAGCAATCAGCCCCAGCATTTT. As protein: CASSLWAGGYPHSNQPQHF. Full variable domain (remainder filled in from reference TRBV28 and TRBJ1-5): DVKVTQSSRYLVKRTGEKVFLECVQDMDHENMFWYRQDPGLGLRLIYFSYDVKMKEKGDIPEGYSVSREKKERFSLILESASTNQTSMYLCASSLWAGGYPHSNQPQHFGDGTRLSIL.

The chain recombines TRBV5-1 with TRBJ1-1; 7 bases line up with TRBD1. After removal of 0 bases from V and 0 bases from J, the junction contained 5 bases not matched to a gene. Germline assignment: CDR1 SGHRS and CDR2 YFSETQ. CDR3 size: 16 residues. CDR3 nucleotide sequence: TGCGCCAGCAGCTTGGTTACCGGGACAGTGAACACTGAAGCTTTCTTT. It specifies CASSLVTGTVNTEAFF.

CDR3: CASPVGASGGPNQETQYF. As DNA, the CDR3 is TGCGCCAGCCCCGTGGGCGCTAGCGGGGGGCCCAACCAAGAGACCCAGTACTTC. V gene TRBV5-1 combines with J gene TRBJ2-5; 11 bases are shared with TRBD2. J was trimmed by 0 bases and V by 7 bases; bases with no gene match: 14. Germline V gene sequence: CDR1 SGHRS, CDR2 YFSETQ. The CDR3 loop spans 18 amino acids.

The chain is built from TRBV7-2 and TRBJ2-7, with 12 positions matching TRBD1. CDR3 size: 18 residues. Germline CDR1 is SGHTA and CDR2 is FQGNSA. Trimming took 1 base from V and 2 from J; bases not matched to a gene: 9. The CDR3 loop is CASSLVAMGQGAAYEQYF. In nucleotides, the CDR3 is TGTGCCAGCAGCTTAGTAGCTATGGGACAGGGGGCGGCCTACGAGCAGTACTTC.

The chain carries TRBV5-1 and TRBJ2-3, with 8 positions matching TRBD1. V was pared by 0 bases and J by 3 bases, with 12 bases of the junction left unmatched. In germline, CDR1 is SGHRS, CDR2 YFSETQ. The CDR3 is 18 residues long. CDR3: CASSLAPGIQGATDTQYF. The DNA for the CDR3 is TGCGCCAGCAGCTTGGCCCCCGGCATCCAGGGGGCTACAGATACGCAGTATTTT.

The V gene is TRBV20-1, the J gene TRBJ2-6; possibly TRBD1 for D (6 bases). V was shortened by 3 bases and J by 2 bases, with 14 bases between the two germline ends. The length of the CDR3 is 16 residues. Germline V lookup: CDR1 DFQATT, CDR2 SNEGSKA (reference sequence). CDR3: CSASLVGGAGANVLTF. As DNA, the CDR3 is TGCAGTGCTAGTTTGGTAGGGGGAGCTGGGGCCAACGTCCTGACTTTC.

This clone showed up just once. V and J are TRBV10-2 and TRBJ2-7; D possibly corresponds to TRBD1 (6 bases). Trimming removed 6 bases at V and 3 bases at J, with 15 bases between. The CDR3 has 14 amino acids. Germline V lookup: CDR1 WSHSY, CDR2 SAAADI. DNA for the CDR3: TGCGCCAGCAGCGACTATGGACAGATCTACGAGCAGTACTTC. As protein: CASSDYGQIYEQYF.

The rearrangement uses TRBV6-5 and TRBJ2-5; TRBD1 agrees at 7 bases. V dropped 5 bases and J dropped 2; count of bases not matched to a gene: 8. Germline V gene lookup returns CDR1 MNHEY and CDR2 SVGAGI. The CDR3 sequence is 15 residues long. The CDR3: CASSPDRSYQETQYF. CDR3 bases: TGTGCCAGCAGTCCGGACAGGAGTTATCAAGAGACCCAGTACTTC.

The CDR3 loop reads CAWSGKWDSHSYEQYF. In DNA form, the CDR3 reads TGTGCCTGGAGTGGTAAGTGGGACAGCCATTCCTACGAGCAGTACTTC. The rearrangement joins TRBV30 to TRBJ2-7; TRBD1 aligns across 7 bases. Trimming took 1 base from V and 1 from J; bases not matched to a gene: 10. The CDR3 extends over 16 amino acids. Germline V lookup: CDR1 GTSNPN, CDR2 SVGIG (reference sequence).

The chain employs TRBV6-6 and TRBJ1-3; D remains ambiguous. The CDR3 loop spans 15 amino acids. Per germline, CDR1 MNHNY and CDR2 SVGAGI (reference sequence). V was cut by 0 bases and J by 0 bases, with 6 bases left in between. CDR3 region: CASSYSTGSGNTIYF. The CDR3, as DNA: TGTGCCAGCAGTTACTCGACGGGCTCTGGAAACACCATATATTTT.

The chain is built from TRBV29-1 and TRBJ1-2; D is undetermined. Trimming shortened V by 3 bases and J by 8 bases, and 13 bases separated the two germline ends. The CDR3 consists of 12 residues. The V gene's germline CDR1 is SQVTM and CDR2 ANQGSEA. CDR3 bases: TGCAGCGTTGAGGGTTGGGCCAGCGGCTACACCTTC. As protein: CSVEGWASGYTF.

This chain joins TRBV27 and TRBJ1-4; D possibly corresponds to TRBD1 (5 bases). This CDR3 comprises 14 residues. Between the trimmed V and J ends, which lost 4 bases and 4 bases, there was a span of 10 bases. Germline V gene sequence: CDR1 MNHEY, CDR2 SMNVEV (reference sequence). The CDR3 spells CASSYTGGNEKLFF. As DNA, the CDR3 is TGTGCCAGCAGTTATACGGGGGGTAATGAAAAACTGTTTTTT.

The chain is built from TRBV4-2 and TRBJ2-3; tentatively, D is TRBD2 (6 bases). Per germline, CDR1 LGHNA and CDR2 YNFKEQ. The CDR3 consists of 17 residues. V lost 1 base, J lost 5 bases, and 19 bases lay in between. The CDR3 bases are TGTGCCAGCAGCCAAGTCGGTGGCGCCGTGGGGGGAGATACGCAGTATTTT. It specifies CASSQVGGAVGGDTQYF.

J is TRBJ2-3 and V is TRBV5-6; no definite D call. Trimming took 4 bases from V and 4 from J, leaving 13 bases between them. In germline, CDR1 is SGHDT, CDR2 YYEEEE. This CDR3 has 14 amino acids. The CDR3 region has the DNA TGTGCCAGCAGCCCATCAGGTTTTCCAGATACGCAGTATTTT. Translating it yields CASSPSGFPDTQYF.

The chain uses TRBV3-1 (or the pseudogene TRBV3-2) and TRBJ1-6; the D is unclear. The CDR3 runs to 13 residues. Germline V lookup: CDR1 LGHDT, CDR2 YNNKEL (reference sequence). V dropped 4 bases and J dropped 9 bases, with 10 bases sitting between them. The CDR3 coding sequence is TGTGCCAGCAGCCTTCTAGGAGGTTCACCCCTCCACTTT. Its protein is CASSLLGGSPLHF.

The J gene is TRBJ1-3, the V gene TRBV5-1, with 7 bases matching TRBD1. V lost 1 base and J lost 0; bases outside the gene matches: 4. Germline loops: CDR1 SGHRS, CDR2 YFSETQ. CDR3 length equals 16 residues. CDR3 DNA sequence: TGCGCCAGCAGCTTGTCAGGGGGAAGCTCTGGAAACACCATATATTTT. It codes for CASSLSGGSSGNTIYF.

The chain couples TRBV19 to TRBJ2-3; 8 bases are a match to TRBD2. The CDR3 totals 16 residues. The germline V gene encodes CDR1 LNHDA and CDR2 SQIVND (reference sequence). The V segment lost 2 bases and the J segment 2 bases; nucleotides outside the gene matches: 6. The CDR3, as DNA: TGTGCCAGTAGTATAAGTCGGGGGGGCATCACAGATACGCAGTATTTT. Protein product: CASSISRGGITDTQYF.

V and J are TRBV11-2 and TRBJ1-2; no clear D. The CDR3 spans 15 residues. The V gene's germline CDR1 is SGHAT and CDR2 FQNNGV. The V end lost 1 base, the J end lost 0 bases, and 9 bases lay between the germline ends. The CDR3 spells CASSLAMRANYGYTF. The DNA for the CDR3 is TGTGCCAGCAGCTTAGCTATGAGGGCTAACTATGGCTACACCTTC. Full variable domain (missing parts from reference TRBV11-2 and TRBJ1-2): EAGVAQSPRYKIIEKRQSVAFWCNPISGHATLYWYQQILGQGPKLLIQFQNNGVVDDSQLPKDRFSAERLKGVDSTLKIQPAKLEDSAVYLCASSLAMRANYGYTFGSGTRLTVV.

This chain connects TRBV6-2 or TRBV6-3 to TRBJ1-5; TRBD1 agrees at 10 bases. CDR1 is MNHEY and CDR2 is SVGEGT in the germline V gene. V dropped 2 bases and J dropped 4; count of bases not matched to a gene: 2. The CDR3 loop spans 15 amino acids. The CDR3 coding sequence is TGTGCCAGCAGTTACGACAGGGGGCGTAATCAGCCCCAGCATTTT. It yields the protein CASSYDRGRNQPQHF.

The V call is TRBV11-2, the J call TRBJ1-5; 8 positions match TRBD1. CDR3 length: 16 amino acids. CDR1 is SGHAT and CDR2 is FQNNGV in the germline V gene. V lost 4 bases and J lost 6; bases outside the gene matches: 11. CDR3 protein: CASSSRDRSMVQPQHF. The CDR3 DNA reads as TGTGCCAGCAGCTCCCGGGACAGGAGTATGGTTCAGCCCCAGCATTTT.

This sequence joins TRBV20-1 and TRBJ1-3; no reliable D call. The CDR3 length is 11 residues. Between the trimmed V and J ends, which lost 6 bases and 4 bases, there was a span of 7 bases. Germline V CDR1 and CDR2: DFQATT, SNEGSKA (reference sequence). The CDR3 loop reads CSATQGNTIYF. Written as DNA, the CDR3 is TGCAGTGCAACCCAGGGAAACACCATATATTTT.

This chain uses TRBV7-6 with TRBJ1-2, with 9 bases lining up with TRBD1. There are 15 residues in the CDR3. Germline lookup yields CDR1 SGHVS and CDR2 FNYEAQ. Losses at the gene ends were 5 bases for V and 2 bases for J; bases not matched to a gene: 6. The CDR3 loop reads CASSGDRAKNYGYTF. The CDR3 nucleotides read TGTGCCAGCAGCGGGGACAGGGCCAAAAACTATGGCTACACCTTC.

As for this clone: Mismatch with germline at one junction end may stem from a read error. V and J are TRBV16 and TRBJ2-4; 11 bases match TRBD2. CDR3 length: 15 residues. Germline V CDR1 and CDR2: KGHSY, FQNENV. Written as DNA, the CDR3 is TGTGCCAGCAGCCTTCACACCGACCTAGCGGGGGGACCTTCCTTC. It specifies CASSLHTDLAGGPSF.